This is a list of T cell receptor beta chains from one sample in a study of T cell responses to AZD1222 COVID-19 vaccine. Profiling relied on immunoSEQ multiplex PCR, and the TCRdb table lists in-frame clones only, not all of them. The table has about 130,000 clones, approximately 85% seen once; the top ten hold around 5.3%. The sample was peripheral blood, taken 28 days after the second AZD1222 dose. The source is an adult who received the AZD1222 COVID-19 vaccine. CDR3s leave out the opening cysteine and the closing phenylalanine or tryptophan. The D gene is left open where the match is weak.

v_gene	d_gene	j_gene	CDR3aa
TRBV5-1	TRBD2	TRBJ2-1	ASSPGTSGTNEQF
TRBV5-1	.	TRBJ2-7	ASSLVRQGIGEQY
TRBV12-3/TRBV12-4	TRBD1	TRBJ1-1	ASSKQGLTEAF
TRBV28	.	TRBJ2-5	ASSLAGRPETQY
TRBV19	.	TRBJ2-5	ASSIGTSRGETQY
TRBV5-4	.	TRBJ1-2	ASSGPGGYGYT
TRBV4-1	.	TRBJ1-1	ASSPRELAEAF
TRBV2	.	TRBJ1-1	ASSDREGTEAF
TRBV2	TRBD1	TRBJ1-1	ASSDLGGSLNTEAF
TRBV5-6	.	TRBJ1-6	ASSFQGSNSPLH
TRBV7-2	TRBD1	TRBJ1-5	ASSLTGVGRNQPQH
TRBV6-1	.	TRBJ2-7	ASSERGLSYEQY
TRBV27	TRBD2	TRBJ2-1	ASSFISAGEYNEQF
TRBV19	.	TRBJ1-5	ASRKGESNQPQH
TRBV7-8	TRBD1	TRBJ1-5	ASSPRTGWVDQPQH
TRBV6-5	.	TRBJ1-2	ASSKTMGLYGYT
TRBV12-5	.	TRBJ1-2	ASGSRGLPYGYT
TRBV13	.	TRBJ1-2	ASSLGPGPTNYGYT
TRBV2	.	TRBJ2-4	ASSEAPVAKNIQY
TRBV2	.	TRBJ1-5	ASSEVEYSNQPQH
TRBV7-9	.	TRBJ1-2	ASSWGDSGYGYT
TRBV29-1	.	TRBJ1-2	SVEVSGTLNYGYT
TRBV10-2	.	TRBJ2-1	ASSAGLYNEQF
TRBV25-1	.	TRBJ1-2	ASSETGSNYGYT
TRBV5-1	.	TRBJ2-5	ASSLFGGWQETQY
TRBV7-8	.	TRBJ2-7	ASSLAGLSYEQY
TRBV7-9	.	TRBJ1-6	ASSHDTWGGSPLH
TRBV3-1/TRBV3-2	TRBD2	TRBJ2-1	ASGSSGRAGNEQF
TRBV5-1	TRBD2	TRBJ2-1	ASSPGRTSGGYNEQF
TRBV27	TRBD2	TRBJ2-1	ASSSPYSGGPYNEQF
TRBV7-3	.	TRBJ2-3	ASSLILGGADTQY
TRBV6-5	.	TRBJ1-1	ASSSLGGDTEAF
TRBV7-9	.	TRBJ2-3	ARGDTDTQY
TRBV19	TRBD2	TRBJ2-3	ASTTSGGPTDTQY
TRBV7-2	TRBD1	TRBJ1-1	ASSAGQGNTEAF
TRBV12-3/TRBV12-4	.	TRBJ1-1	ASSLLPGTEAF
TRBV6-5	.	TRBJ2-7	ASSTGNYEQY
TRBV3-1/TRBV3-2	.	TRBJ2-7	ASSQVNRYEQY
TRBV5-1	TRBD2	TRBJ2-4	ASSSRESPGNIQY
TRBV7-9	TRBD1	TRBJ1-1	ASGQGMNTEAF
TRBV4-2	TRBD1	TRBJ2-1	ASSQGQGAYNEQF
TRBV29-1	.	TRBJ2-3	SADGGGDTQY
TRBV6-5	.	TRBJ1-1	ASTPWGANTEAF
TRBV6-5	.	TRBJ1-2	ASSSWATNYGYT
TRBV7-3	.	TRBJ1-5	ASSLDRDTHSNQPQH
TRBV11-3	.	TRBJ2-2	ASSPGDRPNTGELF
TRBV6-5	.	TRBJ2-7	ASSPQRDEQY